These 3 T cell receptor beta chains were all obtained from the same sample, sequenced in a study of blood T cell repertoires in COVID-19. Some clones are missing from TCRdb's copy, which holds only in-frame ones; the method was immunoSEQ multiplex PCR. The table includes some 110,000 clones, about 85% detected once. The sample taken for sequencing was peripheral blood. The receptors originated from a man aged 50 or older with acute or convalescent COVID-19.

The CDR3 loop is CASSDRGGNTIYF. The CDR3 region has the DNA TGTGCCAGCAGTGACAGGGGAGGAAACACCATATATTTT. This chain uses TRBV6-1 with TRBJ1-3; weak D call: TRBD1 (6 bases). This CDR3 contains 13 residues. CDR1 MNHNS and CDR2 SASEGT come from the germline V gene. V lost 3 bases and J 4 bases, leaving 7 bases between the germline ends.

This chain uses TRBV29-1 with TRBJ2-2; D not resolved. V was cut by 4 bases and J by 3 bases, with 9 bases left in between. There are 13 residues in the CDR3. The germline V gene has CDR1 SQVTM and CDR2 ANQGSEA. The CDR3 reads CSVGSEYTGELFF. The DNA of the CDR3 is TGCAGCGTTGGGTCGGAGTACACCGGGGAGCTGTTTTTT.

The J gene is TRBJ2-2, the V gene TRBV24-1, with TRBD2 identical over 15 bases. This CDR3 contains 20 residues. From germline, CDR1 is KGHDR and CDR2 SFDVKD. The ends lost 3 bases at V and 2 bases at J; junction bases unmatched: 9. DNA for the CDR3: TGTGCCACCAGTGATAGTTGGGGACTAGCGGGAGGCGAAAACACCGGGGAGCTGTTTTTT. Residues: CATSDSWGLAGGENTGELFF.